Sequencing of this TCR beta chain was carried out in a study of beta chain features in type 1 diabetes. Study-level points and caveats: Type 1 diabetes patients showed a moderate but significant shortening of TCRB CDR3s in all four CD4+ subsets. The naive, central memory and Treg TCRB repertoires showed an apparent similarity that was greater among patients than among healthy donors.

Turning to this clone: Its antigen is undetermined.

This CDR3 has 16 residues. The V end was cut by 1 base, the J end by 4 bases, with 16 bases between. Germline values: CDR1 SEHNR, CDR2 FQNEAQ (reference sequence). The sequenced template was cDNA made from the entire isolated RNA. The protocol was immunoSEQ multiplex PCR, while the TCRdb copy is restricted to in-frame clones and leaves out a portion. The sample records 150,000 or so clones, around 63% being singletons. The TCR comes from a man younger than 45 with type 1 diabetes. This chain links TRBV7-9 with TRBJ1-2; tentative D call: TRBD1 (5 bases). The sequenced material came from naive CD4+ T cells from blood. DNA for the CDR3: TGTGCCAGCAGCTTAGGCGGGACGGAAACATTCTATGGCTACACCTTC. It translates to CASSLGGTETFYGYTF. The full variable domain, completed using reference TRBV7-9 and TRBJ1-2, is DTGVSQNPRHKITKRGQNVTFRCDPISEHNRLYWYRQTLGQGPEFLTYFQNEAQLEKSRLLSDRFSAERPKGSFSTLEIQRTEQGDSAMYLCASSLGGTETFYGYTFGSGTRLTVV.